This T cell receptor (beta chain) appears in the sequencing data of a study of blood T cell repertoires in COVID-19. Study-wide background: Acute and convalescent COVID-19 samples came from the United States, Italy and Spain. Sources were T cells, B-cell-depleted T cells, or PBMCs; the material itself was cDNA or gDNA.

The junction had 11 bases not matched to a gene; V was cut back by 4 bases and J by 4 bases. From germline, CDR1 is SGHNT and CDR2 YYREEE (reference sequence). This CDR3 has 16 amino acids. In the source study's methods: Reference gene primers were amplified, and this amplification served to estimate nucleated cell counts. Using immunoSEQ multiplex PCR, the repertoire was profiled, and TCRdb retains in-frame clones only, with some absent. V, J and clone size were drawn from that table, and D and trimming were deduced from the DNA. The sample carries 19,000 or so clones, about 88% recorded once. The TCR originated in a man between 65 and 80 years old with acute or convalescent COVID-19. The V gene is TRBV5-4, the J gene TRBJ2-1; 7 nucleotides align to TRBD2. The specimen was peripheral blood. The CDR3: CASSGPRDYRYNEQFF. The CDR3 DNA reads as TGTGCCAGCAGCGGACCCCGGGACTACAGGTACAATGAGCAGTTCTTC.